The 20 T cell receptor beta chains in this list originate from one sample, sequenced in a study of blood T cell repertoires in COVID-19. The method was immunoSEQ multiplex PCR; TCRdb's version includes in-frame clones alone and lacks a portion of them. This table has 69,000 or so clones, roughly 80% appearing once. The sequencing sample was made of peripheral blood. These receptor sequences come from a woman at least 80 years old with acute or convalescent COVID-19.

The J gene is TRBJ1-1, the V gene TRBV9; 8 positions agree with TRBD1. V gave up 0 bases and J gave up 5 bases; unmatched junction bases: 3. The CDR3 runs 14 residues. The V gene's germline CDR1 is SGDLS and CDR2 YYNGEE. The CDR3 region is CASSVARTGTEAFF. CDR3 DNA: TGTGCCAGCAGCGTAGCTCGGACAGGGACTGAAGCTTTCTTT.

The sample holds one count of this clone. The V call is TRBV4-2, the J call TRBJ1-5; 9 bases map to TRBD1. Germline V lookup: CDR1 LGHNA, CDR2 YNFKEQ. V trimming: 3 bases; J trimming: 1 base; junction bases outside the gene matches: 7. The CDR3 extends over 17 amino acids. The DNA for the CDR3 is TGTGCCAGCAGCCAGGGGGACAGGGTAGGAAGCAATCAGCCCCAGCATTTT. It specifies CASSQGDRVGSNQPQHF.

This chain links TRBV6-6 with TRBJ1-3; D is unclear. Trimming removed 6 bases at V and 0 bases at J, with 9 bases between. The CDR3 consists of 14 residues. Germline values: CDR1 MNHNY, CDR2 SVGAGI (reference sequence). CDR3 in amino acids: CASSLGGSGNTIYF. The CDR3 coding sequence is TGTGCCAGCAGCCTCGGCGGCTCTGGAAACACCATATATTTT.

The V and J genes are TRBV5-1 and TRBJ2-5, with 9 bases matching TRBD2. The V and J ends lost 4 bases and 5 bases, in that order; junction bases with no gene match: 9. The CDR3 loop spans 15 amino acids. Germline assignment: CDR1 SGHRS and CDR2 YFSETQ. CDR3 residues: CASSPSSGAGETQYF. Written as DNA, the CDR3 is TGCGCCAGCAGCCCTTCTAGCGGGGCGGGGGAGACCCAGTACTTC.

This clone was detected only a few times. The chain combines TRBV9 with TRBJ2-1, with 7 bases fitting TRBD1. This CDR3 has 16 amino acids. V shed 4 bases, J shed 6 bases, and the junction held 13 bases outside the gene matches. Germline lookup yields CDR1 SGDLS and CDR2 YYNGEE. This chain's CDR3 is CASSPTGATTGNEQFF. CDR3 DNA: TGTGCCAGCAGCCCCACAGGGGCGACCACCGGCAATGAGCAGTTCTTC.

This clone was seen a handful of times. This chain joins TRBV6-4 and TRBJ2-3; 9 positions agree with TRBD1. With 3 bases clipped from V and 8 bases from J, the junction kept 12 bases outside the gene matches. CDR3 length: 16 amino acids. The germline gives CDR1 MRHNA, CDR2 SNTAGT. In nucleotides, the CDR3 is TGTGCCAGCAGTGATTCCGGGACAGGGTCGTTTGGTACGCAGTATTTT. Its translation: CASSDSGTGSFGTQYF.

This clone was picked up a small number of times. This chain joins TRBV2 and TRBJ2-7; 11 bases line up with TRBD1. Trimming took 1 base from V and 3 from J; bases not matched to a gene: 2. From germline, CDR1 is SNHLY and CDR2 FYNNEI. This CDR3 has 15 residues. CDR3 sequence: CASSEGTGGYYEQYF. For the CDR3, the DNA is TGTGCCAGCAGTGAAGGGACAGGGGGCTACTACGAGCAGTACTTC.

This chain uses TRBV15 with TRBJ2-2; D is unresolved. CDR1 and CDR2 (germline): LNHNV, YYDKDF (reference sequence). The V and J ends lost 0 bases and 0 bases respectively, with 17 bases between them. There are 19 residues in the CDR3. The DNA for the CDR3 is TGTGCCACCAGCAGAGATGTTCGGCAGTCGACTTCGAACACCGGGGAGCTGTTTTTT. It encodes CATSRDVRQSTSNTGELFF.

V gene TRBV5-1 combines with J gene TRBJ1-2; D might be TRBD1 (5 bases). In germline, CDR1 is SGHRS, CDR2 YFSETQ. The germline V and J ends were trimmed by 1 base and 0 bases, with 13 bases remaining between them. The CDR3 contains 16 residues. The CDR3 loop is CASSLIMGEANYGYTF. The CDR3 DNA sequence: TGCGCCAGCAGCTTGATAATGGGGGAGGCTAACTATGGCTACACCTTC. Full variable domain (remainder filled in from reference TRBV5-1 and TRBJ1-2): KAGVTQTPRYLIKTRGQQVTLSCSPISGHRSVSWYQQTPGQGLQFLFEYFSETQRNKGNFPGRFSGRQFSNSRSEMNVSTLELGDSALYLCASSLIMGEANYGYTFGSGTRLTVV.

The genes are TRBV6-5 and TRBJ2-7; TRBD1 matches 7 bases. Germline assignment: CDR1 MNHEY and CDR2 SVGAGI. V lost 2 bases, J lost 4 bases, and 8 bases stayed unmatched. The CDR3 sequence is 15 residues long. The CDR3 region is CASSYGDSPSYEQYF. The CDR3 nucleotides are TGTGCCAGCAGTTACGGGGACAGTCCATCTTACGAGCAGTACTTC.

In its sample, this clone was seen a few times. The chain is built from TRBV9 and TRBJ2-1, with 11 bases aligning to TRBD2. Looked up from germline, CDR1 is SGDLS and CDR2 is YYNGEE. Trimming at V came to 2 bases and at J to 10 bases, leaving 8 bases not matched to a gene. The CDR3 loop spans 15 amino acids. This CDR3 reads CASSVLAGGFVEQFF. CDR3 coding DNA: TGTGCCAGCAGCGTTCTAGCGGGGGGCTTCGTGGAGCAGTTCTTC.

CDR3 nucleotide sequence: TGTGCCAGCAGCCGGGACAGCTTCAATGAGCAGTTCTTC. Translating gives CASSRDSFNEQFF. The chain joins TRBV6-4 to TRBJ2-1, with 7 bases that match TRBD1. With V trimmed by 6 bases and J by 6 bases, 5 bases remained unmatched. Germline V gene lookup returns CDR1 MRHNA and CDR2 SNTAGT. The CDR3 is 13 residues long.

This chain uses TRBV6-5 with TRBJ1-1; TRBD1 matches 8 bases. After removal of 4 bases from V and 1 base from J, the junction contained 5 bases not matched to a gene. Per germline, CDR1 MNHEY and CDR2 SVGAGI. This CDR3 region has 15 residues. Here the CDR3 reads CASSSTGTGNTEAFF. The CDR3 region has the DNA TGTGCCAGCAGTTCCACCGGGACAGGGAACACTGAAGCTTTCTTT.

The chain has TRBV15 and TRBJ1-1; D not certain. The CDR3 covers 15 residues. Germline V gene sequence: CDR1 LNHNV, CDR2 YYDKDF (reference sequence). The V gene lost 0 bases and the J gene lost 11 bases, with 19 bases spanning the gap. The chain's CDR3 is CATSRDSRNVNGAFF. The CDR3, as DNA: TGTGCCACCAGCAGAGATTCCCGCAACGTCAATGGCGCTTTCTTT.

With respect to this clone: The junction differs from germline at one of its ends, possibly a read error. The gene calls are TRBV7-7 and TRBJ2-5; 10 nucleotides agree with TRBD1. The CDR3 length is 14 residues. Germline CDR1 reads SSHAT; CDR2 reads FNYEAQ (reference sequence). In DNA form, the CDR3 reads TGTGCTAGCAGCCGGGGGACAGGGGAAGGGACCCAGTACTTC. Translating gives CASSRGTGEGTQYF. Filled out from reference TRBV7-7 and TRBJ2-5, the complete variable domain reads GAGVSQSPRYKVTKRGQDVTLRCDPISSHATLYWYQQALGQGPEFLTYFNYEAQPDKSGLPSDRFSAERPEGSISTLTIQRTEQRDSAMYRCASSRGTGEGTQYFGPGTRLLVL.

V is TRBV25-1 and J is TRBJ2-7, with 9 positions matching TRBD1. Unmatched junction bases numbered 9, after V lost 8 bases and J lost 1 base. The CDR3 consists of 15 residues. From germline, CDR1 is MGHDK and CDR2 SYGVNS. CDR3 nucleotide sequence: TGTGCCAGCGAGCCCGACAGGGGGACATCCTACGAGCAGTACTTC. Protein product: CASEPDRGTSYEQYF.

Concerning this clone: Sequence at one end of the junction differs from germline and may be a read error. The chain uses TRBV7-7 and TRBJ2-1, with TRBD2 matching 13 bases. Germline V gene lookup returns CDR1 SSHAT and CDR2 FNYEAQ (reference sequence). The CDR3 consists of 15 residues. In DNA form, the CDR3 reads TGTGCTAGCAGCAAAGGGACTAGCGGGAACAATGAGCAGTTCTTC. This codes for CASSKGTSGNNEQFF. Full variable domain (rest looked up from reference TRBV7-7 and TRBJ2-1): GAGVSQSPRYKVTKRGQDVTLRCDPISSHATLYWYQQALGQGPEFLTYFNYEAQPDKSGLPSDRFSAERPEGSISTLTIQRTEQRDSAMYRCASSKGTSGNNEQFFGPGTRLTVL.

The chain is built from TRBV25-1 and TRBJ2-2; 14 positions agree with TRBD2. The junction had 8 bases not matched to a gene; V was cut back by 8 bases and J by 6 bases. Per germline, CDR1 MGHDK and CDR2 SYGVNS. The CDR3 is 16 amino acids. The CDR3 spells CASAPLTSGGAGELFF. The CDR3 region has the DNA TGTGCCAGCGCACCATTGACTAGCGGGGGGGCCGGGGAGCTGTTTTTT.

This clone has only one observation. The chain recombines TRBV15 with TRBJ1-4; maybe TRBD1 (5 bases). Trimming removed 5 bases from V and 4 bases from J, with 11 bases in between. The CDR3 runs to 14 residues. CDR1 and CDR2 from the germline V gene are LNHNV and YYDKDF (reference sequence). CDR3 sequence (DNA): TGTGCCACCAGCGGCGGGGCCTTTAATGAAAAACTGTTTTTT. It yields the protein CATSGGAFNEKLFF.

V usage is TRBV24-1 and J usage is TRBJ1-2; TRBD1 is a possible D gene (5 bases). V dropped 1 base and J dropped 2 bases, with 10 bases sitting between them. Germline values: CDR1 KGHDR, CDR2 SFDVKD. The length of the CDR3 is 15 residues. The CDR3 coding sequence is TGTGCCACCAGTGATTTAAAAGGGGTCAACTATGGCTACACCTTC. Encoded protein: CATSDLKGVNYGYTF.